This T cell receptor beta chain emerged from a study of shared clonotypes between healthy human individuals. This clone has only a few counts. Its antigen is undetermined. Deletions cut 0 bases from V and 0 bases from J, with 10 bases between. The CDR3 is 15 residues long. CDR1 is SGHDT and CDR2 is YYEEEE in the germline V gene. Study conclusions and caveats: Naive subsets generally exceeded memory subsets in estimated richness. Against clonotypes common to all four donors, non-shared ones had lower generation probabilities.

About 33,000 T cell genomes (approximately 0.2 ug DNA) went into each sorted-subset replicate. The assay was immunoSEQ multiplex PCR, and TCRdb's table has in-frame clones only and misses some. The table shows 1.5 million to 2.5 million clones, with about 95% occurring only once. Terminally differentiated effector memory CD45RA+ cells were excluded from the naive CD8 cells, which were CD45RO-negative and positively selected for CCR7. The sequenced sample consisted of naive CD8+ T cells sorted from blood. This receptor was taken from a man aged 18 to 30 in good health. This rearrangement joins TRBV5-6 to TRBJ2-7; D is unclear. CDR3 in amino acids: CASSLGPQSSYEQYF. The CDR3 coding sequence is TGTGCCAGCAGCTTGGGGCCCCAGAGCTCCTACGAGCAGTACTTC.